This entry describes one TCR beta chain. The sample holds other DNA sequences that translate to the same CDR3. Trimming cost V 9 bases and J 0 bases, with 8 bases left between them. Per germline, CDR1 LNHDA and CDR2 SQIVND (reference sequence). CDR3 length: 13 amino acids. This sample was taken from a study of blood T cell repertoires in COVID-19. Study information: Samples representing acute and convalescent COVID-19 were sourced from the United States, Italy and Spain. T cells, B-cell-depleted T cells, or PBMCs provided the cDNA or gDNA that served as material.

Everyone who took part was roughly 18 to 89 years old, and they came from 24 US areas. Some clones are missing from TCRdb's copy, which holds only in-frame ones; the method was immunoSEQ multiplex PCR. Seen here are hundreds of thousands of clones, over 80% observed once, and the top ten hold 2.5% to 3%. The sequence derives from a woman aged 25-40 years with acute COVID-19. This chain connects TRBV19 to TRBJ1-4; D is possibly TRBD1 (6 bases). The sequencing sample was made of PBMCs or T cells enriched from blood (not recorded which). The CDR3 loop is CASRTATNEKLFF. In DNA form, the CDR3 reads TGTGCCAGCAGGACAGCAACTAATGAAAAACTGTTTTTT. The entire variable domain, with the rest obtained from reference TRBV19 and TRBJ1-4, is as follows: DGGITQSPKYLFRKEGQNVTLSCEQNLNHDAMYWYRQDPGQGLRLIYYSQIVNDFQKGDIAEGYSVSREKKESFPLTVTSAQKNPTAFYLCASRTATNEKLFFGSGTQLSVL.